What follows are 24 T cell receptor beta chains derived from one specimen sequenced in a study of cytomegalovirus exposure and HLA in healthy donors. In the PCR, 60 Vbeta and 13 Jbeta primers were used. Generated by immunoSEQ multiplex PCR, the TCRdb table keeps only in-frame clones and is missing some. There are some 130,000 clones in the sample; 76% occur only once, and over 3% lies in the top ten. The material sequenced was PBMCs. All receptors come from a man aged 35-49 years in good health and CMV-seronegative.

This clone appeared a few times. The chain has TRBV21-1 and TRBJ2-7; the DNA was not used to check the table's D call, TRBD1. TRBV21-1 is tagged as a pseudogene. The CDR3 has 13 amino acids. CDR3 coding DNA: TGTGCCAGCAGCAAACCTTCAGGGAACGAGCAGTACTTC. This encodes CASSKPSGNEQYF.

The chain couples TRBV29-1 to TRBJ1-2; perhaps TRBD1 as D (5 bases). The CDR3 loop spans 12 amino acids. Per the germline V gene, CDR1 is SQVTM and CDR2 is ANQGSEA. Trimming pared 4 bases from V and 1 base from J, leaving 7 bases between. The CDR3 coding sequence is TGCAGCGTTGTTAGGGGTAACTATGGCTACACCTTC. Translated, it gives CSVVRGNYGYTF.

This chain uses TRBV29-1 with TRBJ1-2; TRBD1 aligns across 10 bases. Germline CDR1 is SQVTM and CDR2 is ANQGSEA. Trimming at V came to 2 bases and at J to 4 bases, leaving 7 bases not matched to a gene. The CDR3 totals 15 residues. CDR3 in amino acids: CSVEWRDRGPYGYTF. CDR3 nucleotides: TGCAGCGTTGAATGGCGGGACAGGGGCCCCTATGGCTACACCTTC. The whole variable domain, remainder taken from reference TRBV29-1 and TRBJ1-2, is SAVISQKPSRDICQRGTSLTIQCQVDSQVTMMFWYRQQPGQSLTLIATANQGSEATYESGFVIDKFPISRPNLTFSTLTVSNMSPEDSSIYLCSVEWRDRGPYGYTFGSGTRLTVV.

This clone was recorded once. J is TRBJ2-7 and V is TRBV27, with 9 bases lining up with TRBD1. The CDR3 is 15 amino acids. CDR1 and CDR2 (germline): MNHEY, SMNVEV (reference sequence). V lost 6 bases, J lost 4 bases, and 10 bases stayed unmatched. CDR3 amino acids: CASRPTGTGIYEQYF. The DNA of the CDR3 is TGTGCCAGCAGGCCGACCGGGACAGGGATATACGAGCAGTACTTC.

The chain carries TRBV6-1 and TRBJ2-2, with 8 positions matching TRBD2. Germline CDR1 is MNHNS and CDR2 is SASEGT. This CDR3 comprises 15 residues. After removal of 2 bases from V and 1 base from J, the junction contained 0 bases not matched to a gene. The CDR3 sequence is CASSELAGNTGELFF. CDR3 sequence (DNA): TGTGCCAGCAGTGAACTAGCGGGGAACACCGGGGAGCTGTTTTTT.

The chain has TRBV4-2 and TRBJ2-5; the match to TRBD2 covers 7 bases. Trimming at V came to 1 base and at J to 3 bases, leaving 14 bases not matched to a gene. Germline-derived CDR1 and CDR2 are LGHNA and YNFKEQ. CDR3 length equals 18 residues. CDR3 sequence: CASSQGRLQTSYKETQYF. CDR3 bases: TGTGCCAGCAGCCAAGGCCGGCTCCAGACTAGCTATAAAGAGACCCAGTACTTC.

The chain has TRBV5-1 and TRBJ2-2; 7 positions agree with TRBD1. V was pared by 0 bases and J by 1 base, with 3 bases of the junction left unmatched. This CDR3 has 16 residues. CDR1 and CDR2 from the germline V gene are SGHRS and YFSETQ. The CDR3 is CASSLAPGGNTGELFF. The CDR3 DNA follows: TGCGCCAGCAGCTTGGCCCCAGGGGGGAACACCGGGGAGCTGTTTTTT.

The chain links TRBV5-4 to TRBJ1-2; D unclear. The length of the CDR3 is 16 residues. Germline CDR1 SGHNT, CDR2 YYREEE (reference sequence). V lost 0 bases, J lost 5 bases, and 17 bases lay in between. The CDR3 DNA follows: TGTGCCAGCAGCTTGGAGATAGGGTCGGGAGGATATGGCTACACCTTC. This translates into CASSLEIGSGGYGYTF.

V and J are TRBV7-8 and TRBJ2-7; weak D call: TRBD2 (5 bases). V lost 5 bases, J lost 6 bases, and 17 bases lay in between. Per the germline V gene, CDR1 is SGHVS and CDR2 is FQNEAQ. This CDR3 is built from 14 residues. The CDR3 DNA reads as TGTGCCAGCAGCCCAGCGGAGTTATCTGTCGAGCAGTACTTC. This codes for CASSPAELSVEQYF.

This clone was seen a handful of times. The genes are TRBV7-2 and TRBJ2-6; 7 nucleotides align to TRBD1. Germline loops: CDR1 SGHTA, CDR2 FQGNSA. Trimming removed 5 bases from V and 0 bases from J; junction bases left unmatched: 4. CDR3 length equals 16 residues. The DNA of the CDR3 is TGTGCCAGCAGCCGGACAGGCCGCTCTGGGGCCAACGTCCTGACTTTC. It encodes CASSRTGRSGANVLTF.

V gene TRBV4-3 combines with J gene TRBJ1-6; D might be TRBD1 (6 bases). V gave up 0 bases and J gave up 9 bases, with 12 bases separating them. Germline CDR1 and CDR2: LGHNA and YSLEER. CDR3 size: 15 residues. This CDR3 is CASSQEGTGTSPLHF. For the CDR3, the DNA is TGCGCCAGCAGCCAAGAAGGCACAGGGACTTCACCCCTCCACTTT.

J is TRBJ2-7 and V is TRBV5-6, with a possible D match to TRBD2 (6 bases). CDR3 length: 17 residues. The ends were cut back, 1 base at V and 3 bases at J, with 20 bases in the middle. Germline CDR1 is SGHDT and CDR2 is YYEEEE. CDR3 DNA: TGTGCCAGCAGCTTGTCAGCGGGTCCGCGGCGGGGCTACGAGCAGTACTTC. The encoded protein is CASSLSAGPRRGYEQYF.

The V and J genes are TRBV7-2 and TRBJ1-6, with a possible D match to TRBD1 (6 bases). Per germline, CDR1 SGHTA and CDR2 FQGNSA. The V end lost 4 bases, the J end lost 8 bases, and 15 bases lay between the germline ends. The CDR3 has 15 amino acids. DNA of the CDR3: TGTGCCAGCAGCTCGGCACAGGGAGCGGATTCACCCCTCCACTTT. Protein: CASSSAQGADSPLHF.

This clone was counted only a few times. The chain combines TRBV7-9 with TRBJ1-2; TRBD1 aligns across 7 bases. The CDR3 sequence is 14 residues long. Germline V gene lookup returns CDR1 SEHNR and CDR2 FQNEAQ (reference sequence). The V gene end was trimmed by 4 bases and the J gene end by 8 bases; junction bases not matched to a gene: 10. This CDR3 reads CASSYRRQGNGYTF. In DNA, the CDR3 is TGTGCCAGCAGCTACCGACGACAGGGTAACGGCTACACCTTC.

The chain couples TRBV4-2 to TRBJ2-1; the match to TRBD2 covers 12 bases. The CDR3 totals 16 residues. With 6 bases clipped from V and 5 bases from J, the junction kept 8 bases outside the gene matches. CDR1 is LGHNA and CDR2 is YNFKEQ in the germline V gene. This CDR3 reads CASRRTTSGSDNEQFF. For the CDR3, the DNA is TGTGCCAGCAGGCGAACGACTAGCGGGAGCGACAATGAGCAGTTCTTC.

J is TRBJ1-4 and V is TRBV5-1; 7 nucleotides line up with TRBD1. The CDR3 runs 14 residues. Trimming took 2 bases from V and 5 from J; bases not matched to a gene: 3. Per the germline V gene, CDR1 is SGHRS and CDR2 is YFSETQ. The CDR3 reads CASSFSTGNEKLFF. The CDR3 region has the DNA TGCGCCAGCAGCTTCTCGACAGGGAATGAAAAACTGTTTTTT.

This chain links TRBV27 with TRBJ2-7; 8 nucleotides agree with TRBD1. V dropped 5 bases and J dropped 2; count of bases not matched to a gene: 8. This CDR3 is built from 15 residues. The germline gives CDR1 MNHEY, CDR2 SMNVEV (reference sequence). CDR3 protein: CASSIPGQETYEQYF. The DNA of the CDR3 is TGTGCCAGCAGTATACCGGGACAGGAAACCTACGAGCAGTACTTC.

The chain combines TRBV7-2 with TRBJ1-2, with D perhaps TRBD1 (6 bases). Germline lookup yields CDR1 SGHTA and CDR2 FQGNSA. V was cut by 7 bases and J by 7 bases, with 16 bases left in between. The length of the CDR3 is 13 residues. The CDR3: CASTLAGAAGYTF. The CDR3 DNA sequence: TGTGCCAGCACCTTGGCGGGGGCGGCTGGCTACACCTTC. Full variable domain (rest looked up from reference TRBV7-2 and TRBJ1-2): GAGVSQSPSNKVTEKGKDVELRCDPISGHTALYWYRQSLGQGLEFLIYFQGNSAPDKSGLPSDRFSAERTGGSVSTLTIQRTQQEDSAVYLCASTLAGAAGYTFGSGTRLTVV.

Only one count was recorded for this clone. The chain couples TRBV6-5 to TRBJ2-2; 10 bases map to TRBD1. Germline CDR1 reads MNHEY; CDR2 reads SVGAGI. Trimming at V came to 6 bases and at J to 3 bases, leaving 4 bases not matched to a gene. This CDR3 is 15 amino acids long. CDR3 sequence reads: CASRQTGGHTGELFF. Written as DNA, the CDR3 is TGTGCCAGCAGACAGACAGGGGGCCACACCGGGGAGCTGTTTTTT.

CDR3 DNA: TGTGCCAGCAGCCCCACAAACGAGGACACTGAAGCTTTCTTT. This gives the protein CASSPTNEDTEAFF. This chain links TRBV7-9 with TRBJ1-1; D is uncertain. The germline CDR1 and CDR2 sequences are SEHNR and FQNEAQ (reference sequence). Trimming cost V 5 bases and J 3 bases, with 13 bases left between them. The CDR3 runs 14 residues. Looking up the rest from reference TRBV7-9 and TRBJ1-1 gives the full variable domain: DTGVSQNPRHKITKRGQNVTFRCDPISEHNRLYWYRQTLGQGPEFLTYFQNEAQLEKSRLLSDRFSAERPKGSFSTLEIQRTEQGDSAMYLCASSPTNEDTEAFFGQGTRLTVV.

This chain connects TRBV5-1 to TRBJ2-1, with TRBD1 as a possible D gene (5 bases). Germline CDR1 SGHRS, CDR2 YFSETQ. The CDR3 extends over 15 amino acids. The germline V and J ends were trimmed by 4 bases and 0 bases, with 11 bases remaining between them. The CDR3 spells CASSPRTSSYNEQFF. The CDR3, as DNA: TGCGCCAGCAGCCCACGGACAAGCTCCTACAATGAGCAGTTCTTC.

The V gene is TRBV18, the J gene TRBJ1-1, with a tentative D call TRBD1 (5 bases). Trimming cost V 6 bases and J 0 bases, with 8 bases left between them. The CDR3 totals 13 residues. Looked up from germline, CDR1 is KGHSH and CDR2 is LQKENI. CDR3 DNA sequence: TGTGCCAGCTCCGCAGGGATGAACACTGAAGCTTTCTTT. Protein: CASSAGMNTEAFF.

This clone was seen once. V is TRBV6-6 and J is TRBJ2-7; 9 bases fit TRBD1. The trim removed 8 bases at V and 6 bases at J, leaving 8 bases unmatched. Germline V lookup: CDR1 MNHNY, CDR2 SVGAGI (reference sequence). The CDR3 consists of 13 residues. The CDR3, as DNA: TGTGCCAGCGAGACAGGGGGATATGGCGAGCAGTACTTC. Its translation: CASETGGYGEQYF.

The chain carries TRBV29-1 and TRBJ1-1; weak D call: TRBD1 (5 bases). V lost 4 bases and J 3 bases, leaving 12 bases between the germline ends. The CDR3 runs 13 residues. CDR1 and CDR2 from the germline V gene are SQVTM and ANQGSEA. The CDR3 region is CSVGWGDYTEAFF. The CDR3 nucleotides are TGCAGCGTTGGATGGGGGGATTACACTGAAGCTTTCTTT.